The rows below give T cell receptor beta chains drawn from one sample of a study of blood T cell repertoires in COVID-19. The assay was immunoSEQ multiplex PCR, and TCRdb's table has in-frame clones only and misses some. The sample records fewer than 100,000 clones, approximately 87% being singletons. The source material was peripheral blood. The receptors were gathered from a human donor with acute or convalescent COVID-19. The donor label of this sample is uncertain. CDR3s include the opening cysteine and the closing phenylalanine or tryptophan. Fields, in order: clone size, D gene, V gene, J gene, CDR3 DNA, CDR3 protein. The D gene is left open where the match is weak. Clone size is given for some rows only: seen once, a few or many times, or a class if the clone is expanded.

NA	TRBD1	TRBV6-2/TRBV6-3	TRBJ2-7	TGTGCCAGCAGTTACGCCGACAGGGGGGACGAGCAGTACTTC	CASSYADRGDEQYF
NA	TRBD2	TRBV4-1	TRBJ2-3	TGCGCCAGCAGCCCCACCCGGCAGCGGGGGGGCCCCAGCACAGATACGCAGTATTTT	CASSPTRQRGGPSTDTQYF
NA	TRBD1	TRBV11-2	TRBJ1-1	TGTGCCAGCAGGATTTACAGGGGAAAGGCTGAAGCTTTCTTT	CASRIYRGKAEAFF
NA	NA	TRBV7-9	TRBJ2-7	TGTGCCAGCAGCTTGGCCGGGTTCCTTTGGTACGAGCAGTACTTC	CASSLAGFLWYEQYF
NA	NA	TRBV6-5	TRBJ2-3	TGTGCCAGCAGTTACAGCGGCCCCCGGGGAGATACGCAGTATTTT	CASSYSGPRGDTQYF
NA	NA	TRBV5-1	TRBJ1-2	TGCGCCAGCAGCTTCCAGGGTGAAATAAACTATGGCTACACCTTC	CASSFQGEINYGYTF
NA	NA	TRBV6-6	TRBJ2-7	TGTGCCAGCAGTTCGTATCAGGGGTCCGAGCAGTACTTC	CASSSYQGSEQYF
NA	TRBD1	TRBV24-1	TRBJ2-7	TGTGCCACCAGTGATTCAGGGGGATCCTACGAGCAGTACTTC	CATSDSGGSYEQYF
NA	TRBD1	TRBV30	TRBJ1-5	TGTGCCTCCGGGACAGTCAATCAGCCCCAGCATTTT	CASGTVNQPQHF
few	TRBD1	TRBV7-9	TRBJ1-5	TGTGCCAGCAGCACAGGGGTTCAGCCCCAGCATTTT	CASSTGVQPQHF
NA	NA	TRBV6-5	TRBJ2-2	TGTGCCAGCAGTTACTCCCGACTAGACTACACCGGGGAGCTGTTTTTT	CASSYSRLDYTGELFF
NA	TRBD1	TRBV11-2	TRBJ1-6	TGTGCCAGCAGCTCCTCGGGACAGGGAAATTCACCCCTCCACTTT	CASSSSGQGNSPLHF
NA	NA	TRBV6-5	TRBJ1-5	TGTGCCAGCAGTTACAGAGCTAGCAATCAGCCCCAGCATTTT	CASSYRASNQPQHF
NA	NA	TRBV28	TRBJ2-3	TGTGCCAGCAGTTTGGGGGGAACAGATACGCAGTATTTT	CASSLGGTDTQYF
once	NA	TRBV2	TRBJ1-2	TGTGCCAGCATCGATCAGGGGAATGGCTACACCTTC	CASIDQGNGYTF
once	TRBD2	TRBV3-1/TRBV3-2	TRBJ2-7	TGTGCCAGCAGCCATTCCCCCAGGACTAGCGGGGGGTGCTACGAGCAGTACTTC	CASSHSPRTSGGCYEQYF
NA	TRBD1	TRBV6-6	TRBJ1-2	TGTGCCAGCAAGGGACAGGTAGCCCGATATGGCTACACCTTC	CASKGQVARYGYTF
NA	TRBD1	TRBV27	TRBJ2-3	TGTGCCAGCAATCCCAGGGGGACCCTGTGGACCCTCACAGATACGCAGTATTTT	CASNPRGTLWTLTDTQYF
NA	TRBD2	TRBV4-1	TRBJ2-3	TGCGCCAGCAGCCAAGCCAGCGGGAGTAGCACAGATACGCAGTATTTT	CASSQASGSSTDTQYF
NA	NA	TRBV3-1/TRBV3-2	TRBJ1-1	TGTGCCAGCAGCCTACAGACGAACACTGAAGCTTTCTTT	CASSLQTNTEAFF
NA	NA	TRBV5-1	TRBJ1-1	TGCGCCAGCAGCGCGACAGTGAACACTGAAGCTTTCTTT	CASSATVNTEAFF
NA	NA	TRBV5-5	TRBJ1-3	TGTGCCAGCAGCTTGTCAGGAGGAGGGACTGGAAACACCATATATTTT	CASSLSGGGTGNTIYF
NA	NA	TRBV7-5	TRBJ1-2	TGTGTCAGAAGCTTAGATGGGTCGGGAGATGGCTATGGCTACACCTTC	CVRSLDGSGDGYGYTF
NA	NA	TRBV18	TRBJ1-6	TGTGCCAGCTCACCACCGGTTGGCGCAGCTAGCTCCTATAATTCACCCCTCCACTTT	CASSPPVGAASSYNSPLHF
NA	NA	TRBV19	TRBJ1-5	TGTGCCAGTAGTATTGAGCTCTCCCAGCCCCAGCATTTT	CASSIELSQPQHF
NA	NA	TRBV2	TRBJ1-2	TGTGCCAGCTTAATGTATGGCTACACCTTC	CASLMYGYTF
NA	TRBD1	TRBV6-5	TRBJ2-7	TGTGCCAGCAGGGCACAGGGGGTCGCCTACGAGCAGTACTTC	CASRAQGVAYEQYF
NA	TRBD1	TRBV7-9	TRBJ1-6	TGTGCCAGCAGCTTGGGGACAGCGTCTAATTCACCCCTCCACTTT	CASSLGTASNSPLHF
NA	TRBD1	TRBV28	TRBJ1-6	TGTGCCAGCAGTTGGACAGGGGGCAGGGATTCACCCCTCCACTTT	CASSWTGGRDSPLHF